This T cell receptor (beta chain) was identified in a study of shared clonotypes between healthy human individuals. As for the study in general: Used for every donor were three CD4 naive, three CD4 memory, two CD8 naive and one CD8 memory plate.

Repertoires were generated with immunoSEQ multiplex PCR, while TCRdb's copy carries only in-frame clones and drops some. The sample contains around 2.5 million clones, roughly 93% of which appear only once. The length of the CDR3 is 19 residues. Germline lookup yields CDR1 MDHEN and CDR2 SYDVKM. Trimming pared 4 bases from V and 1 base from J, leaving 25 bases between. The chain links TRBV28 to TRBJ1-2; D gene uncertain. The receptor was derived from a man aged 18 to 35 in good health. Some clones in this sample may be carry-over from other donors' samples. Sequenced sample: naive CD4+ T cells from PBMCs. The subset here: CD45RA+ positively selected. The CDR3 loop reads CASSSSPWSQLIRNYGYTF. The CDR3 coding sequence is TGTGCCAGCAGTTCCTCCCCCTGGAGTCAGCTTATCCGTAACTATGGCTACACCTTC.